Below, 24 T cell receptor beta chains from the same sample are listed, as sequenced in a study of T cells in Graves' hyperthyroidism and ophthalmopathy (dated by TCRdb to the late 2010s). The method was multiplex PCR. The sequencer listed for this sample is Illumina HiSeq 2000. The TCR beta CDR3 regions were amplified from the RNA transcripts. The first round of RT-PCR for the TCR CDR3 was performed with the HTBI primer set and the Qiagen OneStep RT-PCR kit. The public reads were reanalyzed by TCRdb: fastp trimming at Q25, MiXCR alignment, in-frame beta chains only. Every entry covers one CDR3 protein and lists the most common genes and DNA from its rows. The sample records 640,000 or so distinct CDR3 sequences, under 15% of which are singletons. The ten biggest clones cover around 4.1% of the sample. Sequencing input: blood. All receptors derive from a woman aged 40 to 55 with Graves' ophthalmopathy.

The rearrangement uses TRBV7-2 and TRBJ2-5; 8 positions agree with TRBD2. Germline V CDR1 and CDR2: SGHTA, FQGNSA. With V trimmed by 0 bases and J by 5 bases, 5 bases remained unmatched. The length of the CDR3 is 15 residues. CDR3 loop: CASSLASGAGETQYF. The DNA for the CDR3 is TGTGCCAGCAGCTTAGCTAGCGGGGCGGGGGAGACCCAGTACTTC.

In this sample, this clonotype turned up many times. The genes are TRBV6-1 and TRBJ1-5, with a tentative D call TRBD1 (5 bases). The V gene's germline CDR1 is MNHNS and CDR2 SASEGT. The CDR3 loop spans 14 amino acids. Deletions cut 9 bases from V and 0 bases from J, with 12 bases between. CDR3 nucleotide sequence: TGTGCCAGTACGGGGGACTATAGCAATCAGCCCCAGCATTTT. Translated, it gives CASTGDYSNQPQHF.

This clonotype was observed many times. This chain joins TRBV6-1 and TRBJ2-7, with 9 bases aligning to TRBD1. CDR1 is MNHNS, CDR2 SASEGT, per germline. The CDR3 contains 14 residues. J gave up 4 bases and V 4 bases, and 5 bases lay outside the gene matches. CDR3 sequence reads: CASSAGTGRYEQYF. CDR3 nucleotide sequence: TGTGCCAGCAGTGCCGGGACAGGGCGATACGAGCAGTACTTC.

This clonotype came up many times. The CDR3 ends on some other residue instead of the conserved phenylalanine or tryptophan, so this is likely a read error. The chain uses TRBV7-6 and TRBJ2-5; 10 bases match TRBD2. V was pared by 6 bases and J by 6 bases, with 16 bases of the junction left unmatched. This CDR3 comprises 17 residues. The germline V gene has CDR1 SGHVS and CDR2 FNYEAQ. The CDR3 is CASSLGALAGVRKTQYL. CDR3 in DNA: TGTGCCAGCAGTCTAGGCGCTCTAGCGGGAGTGAGGAAGACCCAGTACCTC.

This chain links TRBV4-2 with TRBJ2-7; D is uncertain. Between the trimmed V and J ends, which lost 1 base and 0 bases, there was a span of 13 bases. This CDR3 comprises 16 residues. Per germline, CDR1 LGHNA and CDR2 YNFKEQ. CDR3 amino acids: CASSQAGRSSSYEQYF. The CDR3 DNA reads TGTGCCAGCAGCCAAGCCGGACGTTCCAGCTCCTACGAGCAGTACTTC.

This clonotype appeared a few times. The chain joins TRBV7-9 to TRBJ1-2; D unclear. The V gene's germline CDR1 is SEHNR and CDR2 FQNEAQ (reference sequence). Trimming took 4 bases from V and 5 from J, leaving 14 bases between them. The CDR3 has 14 residues. The CDR3 spells CASSSMTVDYGYTF. For the CDR3, the DNA is TGTGCCAGCAGCTCCATGACGGTCGATTATGGCTACACCTTC.

This clonotype was seen at least ten times. The V and J genes are TRBV19 and TRBJ2-7; D is undetermined. The CDR3 covers 14 residues. Germline-derived CDR1 and CDR2 are LNHDA and SQIVND (reference sequence). V was cut by 5 bases and J by 2 bases, with 13 bases left in between. The CDR3 DNA follows: TGTGCCAGTAGTGCGTGGACCACAGCCTACGAGCAGTACTTC. Protein product: CASSAWTTAYEQYF.

At least ten counts were recorded for this clonotype. CDR3 nucleotide sequence: TGTGCCAGCAGTTACGCCCCAGGGAACGGCTACACCTTC. It specifies CASSYAPGNGYTF. This sequence joins TRBV6-5 and TRBJ1-2, with D perhaps matching TRBD1 (5 bases). Per germline, CDR1 MNHEY and CDR2 SVGAGI. The germline V and J ends were trimmed by 2 bases and 8 bases, with 12 bases remaining between them. The CDR3 is 13 residues long.

This clonotype was seen more than once but under ten times. V and J are TRBV5-1 and TRBJ2-5, with D maybe TRBD1 (5 bases). Germline V gives CDR1 SGHRS, CDR2 YFSETQ. There are 20 residues in the CDR3. V gave up 1 base and J gave up 1 base, with 26 bases separating them. CDR3: CASSLSHDRSRRQPQETQYF. DNA for the CDR3: TGCGCCAGCAGCTTGAGCCACGACCGGTCCAGACGACAGCCCCAAGAGACCCAGTACTTC.

The gene calls are TRBV6-2 or TRBV6-3 and TRBJ2-7; TRBD1 aligns across 12 bases. Per germline, CDR1 MNHEY and CDR2 SVGEGT. V lost 5 bases, J lost 6 bases, and 8 bases stayed unmatched. The CDR3 sequence is 15 residues long. Here the CDR3 reads CASSPAGTGGLEQYF. Here the CDR3 DNA reads TGTGCCAGCAGTCCTGCTGGGACAGGGGGCCTCGAGCAGTACTTC.

This clonotype has more than one count but fewer than ten. The rearrangement joins TRBV19 to TRBJ2-7, with 11 positions matching TRBD2. In germline, CDR1 is LNHDA, CDR2 SQIVND (reference sequence). J gave up 6 bases and V 1 base, and 5 bases lay outside the gene matches. This CDR3 is 15 amino acids long. CDR3 sequence reads: CASSIGVTSGSEQYF. The CDR3 DNA reads as TGTGCCAGTAGTATAGGTGTCACTAGCGGGAGCGAGCAGTACTTC. The full variable domain, with the rest looked up from reference TRBV19 and TRBJ2-7, is DGGITQSPKYLFRKEGQNVTLSCEQNLNHDAMYWYRQDPGQGLRLIYYSQIVNDFQKGDIAEGYSVSREKKESFPLTVTSAQKNPTAFYLCASSIGVTSGSEQYFGPGTRLTVT.

The V call is TRBV10-3, the J call TRBJ2-4, with 15 bases identical to TRBD2. This CDR3 contains 15 residues. Trimming at V came to 8 bases and at J to 1 base, leaving 0 bases not matched to a gene. In germline, CDR1 is ENHRY, CDR2 SYGVKD. CDR3 sequence: CAIGLAGGAKNIQYF. CDR3 sequence (DNA): TGTGCCATCGGACTAGCGGGAGGGGCCAAAAACATTCAGTACTTC.

This clonotype has ten or more counts. The V gene is TRBV6-1, the J gene TRBJ1-2; D is perhaps TRBD1 (5 bases). The CDR3 has 10 residues. Trimming cost V 6 bases and J 6 bases, with 5 bases left between them. From germline, CDR1 is MNHNS and CDR2 SASEGT. The CDR3 sequence: CASSRDGYTF. In DNA, the CDR3 is TGTGCCAGCAGCAGGGATGGCTACACCTTC.

This chain uses TRBV5-4 with TRBJ1-2, with D uncertain. V was shortened by 0 bases and J by 2 bases, with 11 bases between the two germline ends. This CDR3 is 15 amino acids long. The germline gives CDR1 SGHNT, CDR2 YYREEE (reference sequence). This CDR3 reads CASSLGPTANYGYTF. In DNA, the CDR3 is TGTGCCAGCAGCTTGGGGCCCACGGCGAACTATGGCTACACCTTC. Filled out from reference TRBV5-4 and TRBJ1-2, the complete variable domain reads ETGVTQSPTHLIKTRGQQVTLRCSSQSGHNTVSWYQQALGQGPQFIFQYYREEENGRGNFPPRFSGLQFPNYSSELNVNALELDDSALYLCASSLGPTANYGYTFGSGTRLTVV.

This clonotype was counted many times. This chain uses TRBV7-6 with TRBJ2-7, with a weak D call TRBD1 (5 bases). CDR1 SGHVS and CDR2 FNYEAQ come from the germline V gene. This CDR3 has 14 residues. V was clipped by 6 bases and J by 4 bases, with 16 bases between them. This CDR3 is CASSDSTSPYEQYF. Here the CDR3 DNA reads TGTGCCAGCAGTGACAGCACGTCCCCTTACGAGCAGTACTTC.

This clonotype occurred many times. An end of the junction does not agree with germline; a read error may underlie this. This chain uses TRBV28 with TRBJ1-2, with a weak D call TRBD1 (6 bases). The length of the CDR3 is 13 residues. CDR1 and CDR2 (germline): MDHEN, SYDVKM. Written as DNA, the CDR3 is TGTGCCAGCAGTTTAGGGGGCAGCTATGGCTACGCCTTC. Its protein is CASSLGGSYGYAF.

This sequence joins TRBV7-3 and TRBJ2-2; 8 nucleotides match TRBD2. CDR3 length: 15 amino acids. Germline V CDR1 and CDR2: SGHTA, FQGTGA. Trimming at V came to 0 bases and at J to 6 bases, leaving 3 bases not matched to a gene. This CDR3 reads CASSLTSGVPGELFF. CDR3 nucleotide sequence: TGTGCCAGCAGCTTAACTAGCGGGGTACCCGGGGAGCTGTTTTTT.

This clonotype was counted ten times or more. The rearrangement joins TRBV6-2 or TRBV6-3 to TRBJ1-1, with D unclear. Trimming pared 6 bases from V and 0 bases from J, leaving 11 bases between. Germline-derived CDR1 and CDR2 are MNHEY and SVGEGT. This CDR3 has 14 residues. The DNA of the CDR3 is TGTGCCAGCAGCTGGTCTACCCTGAACACTGAAGCTTTCTTT. Translated: CASSWSTLNTEAFF.

This clonotype appeared a few times. The rearrangement links TRBV20-1 to TRBJ2-3; 9 bases fit TRBD2. The CDR3 runs to 16 residues. V gave up 6 bases and J gave up 6 bases; unmatched junction bases: 16. CDR1 is DFQATT and CDR2 is SNEGSKA in the germline V gene (reference sequence). This CDR3 is CSAFDKTSGKGDTQYF. In nucleotides, the CDR3 is TGCAGTGCGTTTGACAAGACTAGCGGTAAAGGGGATACGCAGTATTTT.

This clonotype was recorded a few times. The rearrangement links TRBV3-1 to TRBJ2-4; D ambiguous. This CDR3 spans 13 amino acids. Germline assignment: CDR1 LGHDT and CDR2 YNNKEL (reference sequence). The V end lost 3 bases, the J end lost 8 bases, and 11 bases lay between the germline ends. The CDR3 is CASSQAPRDIQYF. CDR3 DNA: TGTGCCAGCAGCCAGGCCCCTAGGGACATTCAGTACTTC. The full variable domain, completed using reference TRBV3-1 and TRBJ2-4, is DTAVSQTPKYLVTQMGNDKSIKCEQNLGHDTMYWYKQDSKKFLKIMFSYNNKELIINETVPNRFSPKSPDKAHLNLHINSLELGDSAVYFCASSQAPRDIQYFGAGTRLSVL.

This clonotype has a count of ten or more. The chain links TRBV20-1 to TRBJ2-5; D is perhaps TRBD2 (5 bases). V was pared by 4 bases and J by 2 bases, with 8 bases between. CDR3 length equals 12 residues. From germline, CDR1 is DFQATT and CDR2 SNEGSKA (reference sequence). The CDR3 region has the DNA TGCAGTGCTATAGCGAATCAAGAGACCCAGTACTTC. Residues: CSAIANQETQYF.

This clonotype was found many times. The chain links TRBV28 to TRBJ1-1; tentatively, D is TRBD1 (5 bases). The CDR3 sequence is 15 residues long. Trimming stripped 3 bases from V and 1 base from J, with 12 bases between. Germline CDR1 MDHEN, CDR2 SYDVKM. CDR3 nucleotide sequence: TGTGCCAGCAGTTTTCGGGGGGATAAGAACACTGAAGCTTTCTTT. It encodes CASSFRGDKNTEAFF.

This clonotype came up many times. The J gene is TRBJ1-1, the V gene TRBV10-3; unclear D gene. V lost 10 bases and J lost 8, with 17 bases in between. This CDR3 has 12 residues. Per germline, CDR1 ENHRY and CDR2 SYGVKD. DNA for the CDR3: TGTGCCACCAACGACCTACAGCAAGAAGCTTTCTTT. It yields the protein CATNDLQQEAFF.

Ten or more counts support this clonotype. The V gene is TRBV28, the J gene TRBJ1-2, with no clear D. The CDR3 runs 11 residues. V lost 3 bases and J lost 6, with 5 bases in between. CDR1 is MDHEN and CDR2 is SYDVKM in the germline V gene. Here the CDR3 DNA reads TGTGCCAGCAGTTTCACGGATGGCTACACCTTC. Its translation is CASSFTDGYTF.